This T cell receptor (beta chain) emerged from a study of molecular identifiers for immune sequencing clone quantification. In the study overall: For replicates, RNA isolated from approximately 20,000 or 98,000 naive CD8 cells was divided into five portions, of which four were sequenced. General observations from the study: Amid approximately 1 million naive cells, spiked Jurkat TCR RNA from one cell was reportedly still detectable.

Germline CDR1 is SGHNT and CDR2 is YYREEE (reference sequence). The V end lost 3 bases, the J end lost 7 bases, and 10 bases lay between the germline ends. This CDR3 is 12 amino acids long. Naive CD8 libraries were made from around 18,000 to 910,000 sorted cells, and they used 10%, 30% or 50% RNA. TCRdb itself ran the PCR reads through MiXCR, one entry per CDR3 protein. The data show about half a million distinct CDR3 sequences, with around 23% seen just once and approximately 0.76% held by the top ten. A word on this clonotype: What it binds is not known.

This TCR was sampled from a human donor in good health. Some libraries in this study had Jurkat cell RNA spiked in. The chain recombines TRBV5-4 with TRBJ1-1; tentatively, D is TRBD1 (5 bases). The sequenced sample consisted of naive CD8+ T cells from blood, with Jurkat cell RNA spiked in. Subset: FACS-sorted CD8+CD4-CCR7+CD45RA+ naive T cells. The CDR3 DNA reads as TGTGCCAGCAGCTGGGACGGAATTGAAGCTTTCTTT. Encoded protein: CASSWDGIEAFF.